The clone carrying this TCR beta chain has just one count. Its specificity is not known. The entry originates in a study of OX40 agonist ivuxolimab in advanced cancers. At the level of the study: Ivuxolimab, which is an agonistic anti-OX40 (CD134) antibody, was administered to the patients. Aged 23 to 79 with a mean of approximately 60 years, they were roughly 83% male.

TCRdb's copy holds only in-frame clones and misses some; the assay was immunoSEQ multiplex PCR. The sample includes approximately 60,000 clones, roughly 82% of them seen just once. Study-level results: Partial responders dosed at 0.1-3.0 mg/kg displayed clonal expansion ranking among the lowest. Nonresponders included some who also had low normalized T-cell clonal expansion.

The CDR3 covers 14 residues. J was trimmed by 3 bases and V by 8 bases; bases with no gene match: 5. CDR1 and CDR2 (germline): KGHSH, LQKENI. The sample consisted of CD4+ or CD8+ T cells sorted from blood, taken in a trial of the OX40 agonist ivuxolimab. The chain has TRBV18 and TRBJ2-7, with 12 bases lining up with TRBD2. The receptor comes from an adult with an advanced solid tumor such as melanoma, head and neck, liver or kidney cancer. The CDR3 DNA sequence: TGTGCCAGCACCCTAGCGGGGGGGGACTACGAGCAGTACTTC. This translates into CASTLAGGDYEQYF.